The next 18 T cell receptor beta chains were all read from a single sample in a study of cytomegalovirus exposure and HLA in healthy donors. Generated by immunoSEQ multiplex PCR, the TCRdb table keeps only in-frame clones and is missing some. The sample holds 90,000 to 150,000 clones; about 87% are singletons and the top ten take around 2%. Specimen: PBMCs. These receptor sequences come from a man between 18 and 35 years old in good health and CMV-seronegative.

This clone has only a few counts. V is TRBV30 and J is TRBJ1-1; possibly TRBD1 for D (6 bases). V was clipped by 2 bases and J by 6 bases, with 13 bases between them. The CDR3 totals 13 residues. The V gene's germline CDR1 is GTSNPN and CDR2 SVGIG (reference sequence). CDR3 amino acids: CAWSSQGWAEAFF. As DNA, the CDR3 is TGTGCCTGGAGTTCCCAGGGGTGGGCTGAAGCTTTCTTT.

The chain carries TRBV18 and TRBJ1-5, with 9 nucleotides matching TRBD1. The germline V gene has CDR1 KGHSH and CDR2 LQKENI. Trimming removed 5 bases from V and 0 bases from J; junction bases left unmatched: 8. The CDR3 has 17 residues. CDR3: CASSGTGIYDSNQPQHF. CDR3 sequence (DNA): TGTGCCAGCTCAGGGACAGGGATCTACGATAGCAATCAGCCCCAGCATTTT.

The rearrangement links TRBV27 to TRBJ2-2, with TRBD2 as a possible D gene (7 bases). The germline CDR1 and CDR2 sequences are MNHEY and SMNVEV (reference sequence). The CDR3 is 18 residues long. Trimming removed 0 bases from V and 3 bases from J, with 17 bases in between. The CDR3 nucleotides are TGTGCCAGCAGTTTATCGGGTTGGGGGGGCAAAGACACCGGGGAGCTGTTTTTT. Translated, it gives CASSLSGWGGKDTGELFF.

CDR3 DNA sequence: TGTGCCAGCACCGGGACAGGGGACTACGAGCAGTACTTC. It encodes CASTGTGDYEQYF. The rearrangement links TRBV2 to TRBJ2-7; TRBD1 matches 10 bases. The germline CDR1 and CDR2 sequences are SNHLY and FYNNEI. The CDR3 runs to 13 residues. The junction had 3 bases not matched to a gene; V was cut back by 7 bases and J by 3 bases.

This clone appeared a few times. The V and J genes are TRBV25-1 and TRBJ2-7, with D possibly being TRBD2 (5 bases). Per the germline V gene, CDR1 is MGHDK and CDR2 is SYGVNS. Deletions cut 4 bases from V and 2 bases from J, with 9 bases between. This CDR3 has 13 residues. The CDR3 nucleotides read TGTGCCAGCAGTGTTATGGGAGCCTACGAGCAGTACTTC. It codes for CASSVMGAYEQYF.

The chain couples TRBV19 to TRBJ1-2; D perhaps matches TRBD1 (6 bases). V was cut by 0 bases and J by 7 bases, with 9 bases left in between. The CDR3 covers 13 residues. Per germline, CDR1 LNHDA and CDR2 SQIVND (reference sequence). CDR3 amino acids: CASSIENRAGYTF. In nucleotides, the CDR3 is TGTGCCAGTAGTATAGAAAACAGGGCTGGCTACACCTTC.

The rearrangement uses TRBV4-1 and TRBJ2-1; perhaps TRBD1 as D (6 bases). CDR1 MGHRA and CDR2 YSYEKL come from the germline V gene. CDR3 length: 16 amino acids. V dropped 4 bases and J dropped 3 bases, with 16 bases sitting between them. The CDR3 region has the DNA TGCGCCAGCAGCCTCTCCGTCCTGGGACACTACAATGAGCAGTTCTTC. It yields the protein CASSLSVLGHYNEQFF.

The CDR3 DNA reads as TGCGCCAGCAGCATAGGGGATGTGGATTTTGGGACTAATGAAAAACTGTTTTTT. It translates to CASSIGDVDFGTNEKLFF. The chain employs TRBV5-1 and TRBJ1-4; a possible D gene is TRBD1 (5 bases). V gave up 4 bases and J gave up 2 bases, with 21 bases separating them. Germline V CDR1 and CDR2: SGHRS, YFSETQ. The CDR3 totals 18 residues.

The chain joins TRBV14 to TRBJ2-1, with TRBD2 matching 8 bases. The CDR3 runs to 17 residues. The ends lost 3 bases at V and 4 bases at J; junction bases unmatched: 11. CDR1 SGHDN and CDR2 FVKESK come from the germline V gene. CDR3 sequence (DNA): TGTGCCAGCAGCCATAGAAGAGAAGCGGGAGTATACAATGAGCAGTTCTTC. This gives the protein CASSHRREAGVYNEQFF.

V gene TRBV30 combines with J gene TRBJ2-7; TRBD2 matches at 12 bases. The CDR3 loop spans 14 amino acids. Germline trimming cut 3 bases from V and 6 bases from J; bases unmatched to any gene: 6. Germline assignment: CDR1 GTSNPN and CDR2 SVGIG (reference sequence). CDR3 in amino acids: CAWSLAGGVSEQYF. CDR3 DNA sequence: TGTGCCTGGAGCCTAGCGGGGGGGGTCTCCGAGCAGTACTTC.

V gene TRBV6-5 combines with J gene TRBJ1-6; a weak D match, TRBD1 (5 bases). Trimming pared 8 bases from V and 0 bases from J, leaving 11 bases between. The germline CDR1 and CDR2 sequences are MNHEY and SVGAGI. There are 15 residues in the CDR3. The CDR3 region is CASRTGSSYNSPLHF. CDR3 DNA sequence: TGTGCCAGCCGCACAGGTAGCTCCTATAATTCACCCCTCCACTTT.

The V gene is TRBV28, the J gene TRBJ1-3; D may be TRBD1 (6 bases). The CDR3 extends over 16 amino acids. Trimming cost V 5 bases and J 5 bases, with 19 bases left between them. Germline CDR1 and CDR2: MDHEN and SYDVKM. The CDR3 nucleotides read TGTGCCAGCAGTCCCGGGGACAATCCCCGTAGAAACACCATATATTTT. It yields the protein CASSPGDNPRRNTIYF.

The chain couples TRBV10-2 to TRBJ2-6; possibly TRBD1 for D (5 bases). Germline loops: CDR1 WSHSY, CDR2 SAAADI. V lost 6 bases, J lost 1 base, and 7 bases lay in between. The CDR3 has 14 residues. The DNA for the CDR3 is TGCGCCAGCAGGGACACATCTGGGGCCAACGTCCTGACTTTC. It encodes CASRDTSGANVLTF.

The CDR3 here is CASSLLAGDLDEQFF. The CDR3 region has the DNA TGTGCCAGCAGTCTACTAGCGGGGGACCTCGATGAGCAGTTCTTC. The rearrangement uses TRBV6-6 and TRBJ2-1, with TRBD2 matching 11 bases. Germline V CDR1 and CDR2: MNHNY, SVGAGI (reference sequence). V gave up 5 bases and J gave up 8 bases; unmatched junction bases: 8. CDR3 size: 15 residues.

The V and J genes are TRBV19 and TRBJ2-3; TRBD2 agrees at 8 bases. With V trimmed by 2 bases and J by 5 bases, 9 bases remained unmatched. Germline V gene data show CDR1 as LNHDA and CDR2 as SQIVND (reference sequence). CDR3 length equals 16 residues. Here the CDR3 DNA reads TGTGCCAGTAGTATACTCCTGCGGGAGGTTTTAGATACGCAGTATTTT. Translation: CASSILLREVLDTQYF.

This sequence joins TRBV7-9 and TRBJ1-3, with D uncertain. This CDR3 is 15 amino acids long. The V end was cut by 2 bases, the J end by 2 bases, with 10 bases between. Germline V CDR1 and CDR2: SEHNR, FQNEAQ (reference sequence). This CDR3 is CASSLMASAGNTIYF. In DNA form, the CDR3 reads TGTGCCAGCAGCTTAATGGCTTCTGCTGGAAACACCATATATTTT.

The chain recombines TRBV6-6 with TRBJ2-2; possibly TRBD2 for D (5 bases). Trimming took 6 bases from V and 2 from J, leaving 7 bases between them. This CDR3 is 13 amino acids long. CDR1 and CDR2 (germline): MNHNY, SVGAGI (reference sequence). The DNA of the CDR3 is TGTGCCAGCAGCGCTAGCAACACCGGGGAGCTGTTTTTT. It translates to CASSASNTGELFF.

The chain uses TRBV6-5 and TRBJ2-7; 7 nucleotides align to TRBD1. Germline V gene data show CDR1 as MNHEY and CDR2 as SVGAGI. V was clipped by 0 bases and J by 4 bases; unmatched bases: 3. CDR3 length: 14 residues. In nucleotides, the CDR3 is TGTGCCAGCAGTTACTCGAGACAGGGATACGAGCAGTACTTC. Translating it yields CASSYSRQGYEQYF.